At least ten counts were recorded for the clone carrying this TCR beta chain. V was trimmed by 7 bases and J by 5 bases, leaving 8 bases between them. Germline V lookup: CDR1 LGHDT, CDR2 YNNKEL (reference sequence). The CDR3 spans 11 residues. TCRdb fed the 5' RACE reads into MiXCR, producing one record per CDR3 protein. This table holds approximately 24,000 distinct CDR3 sequences, 13% found once. These data come from a study of neurological immune-mediated disorders. The sequenced material came from PBMCs. The TCR sequence derives from a woman in her thirties or forties with HTLV-1-associated myelopathy (HAM/TSP). The chain links TRBV3-1 to TRBJ2-5, with D perhaps matching TRBD1 (5 bases). This CDR3 reads CASTGSETQYF. The CDR3, as DNA: TGTGCCAGCACAGGGTCCGAGACCCAGTACTTC.